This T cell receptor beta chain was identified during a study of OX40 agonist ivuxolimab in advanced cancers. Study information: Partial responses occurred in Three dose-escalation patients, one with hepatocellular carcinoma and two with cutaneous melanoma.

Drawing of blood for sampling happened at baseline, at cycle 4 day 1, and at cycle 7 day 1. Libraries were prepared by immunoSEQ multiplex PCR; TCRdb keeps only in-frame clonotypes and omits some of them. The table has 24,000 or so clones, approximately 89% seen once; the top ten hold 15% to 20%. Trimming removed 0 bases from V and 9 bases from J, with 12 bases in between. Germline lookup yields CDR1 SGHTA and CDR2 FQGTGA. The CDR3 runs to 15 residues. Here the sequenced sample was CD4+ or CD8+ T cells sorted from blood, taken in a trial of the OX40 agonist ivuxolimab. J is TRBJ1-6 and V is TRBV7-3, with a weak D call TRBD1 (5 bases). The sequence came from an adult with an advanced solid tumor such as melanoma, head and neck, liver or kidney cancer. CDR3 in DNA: TGTGCCAGCAGCTTAACCCCAGGGTTGGGTTCACCCCTCCACTTT. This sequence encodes CASSLTPGLGSPLHF. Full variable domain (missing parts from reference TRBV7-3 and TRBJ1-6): GAGVSQTPSNKVTEKGKYVELRCDPISGHTALYWYRQSLGQGPEFLIYFQGTGAADDSGLPNDRFFAVRPEGSVSTLKIQRTERGDSAVYLCASSLTPGLGSPLHFGNGTRLTVT.